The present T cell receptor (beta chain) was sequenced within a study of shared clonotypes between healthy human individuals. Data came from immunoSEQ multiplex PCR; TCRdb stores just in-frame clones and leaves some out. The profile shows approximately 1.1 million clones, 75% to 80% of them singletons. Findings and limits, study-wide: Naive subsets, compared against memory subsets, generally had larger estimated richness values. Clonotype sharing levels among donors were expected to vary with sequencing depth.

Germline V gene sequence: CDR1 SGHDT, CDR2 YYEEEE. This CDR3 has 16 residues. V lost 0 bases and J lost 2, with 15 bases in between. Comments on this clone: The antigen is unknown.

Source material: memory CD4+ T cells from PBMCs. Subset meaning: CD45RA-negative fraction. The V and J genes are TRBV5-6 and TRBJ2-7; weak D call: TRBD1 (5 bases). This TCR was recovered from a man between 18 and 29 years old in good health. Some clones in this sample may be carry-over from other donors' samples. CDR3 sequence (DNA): TGTGCCAGCAGCTTGGCAATGAATAGGGGCACCTACGAGCAGTACTTC. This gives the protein CASSLAMNRGTYEQYF. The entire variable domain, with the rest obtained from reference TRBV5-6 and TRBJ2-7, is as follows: DAGVTQSPTHLIKTRGQQVTLRCSPKSGHDTVSWYQQALGQGPQFIFQYYEEEERQRGNFPDRFSGHQFPNYSSELNVNALLLGDSALYLCASSLAMNRGTYEQYFGPGTRLTVT.